The 25 T cell receptor beta chains in this list originate from one sample, sequenced in a study of cytomegalovirus exposure and HLA in healthy donors (TCRdb year 2017). The library was generated by the immunoSEQ multiplex PCR assay. For the multiplex PCR, a mixture combining 60 forward primers for TCR Vbeta segments and 13 reverse primers for TCR Jbeta segments was used. Held by TCRdb, this immuneACCESS table contains in-frame sequences only and omits some clones. Under half of the omission traces to an unresolved V gene where checked; the cause of the rest is unknown. The sample contains 150,000 to 180,000 clones, 74% of them found a single time. Of the sample, approximately 2.1% is held by the ten largest clones. The sequencing input was PBMCs. Every receptor here comes from a man aged 25 to 40 in good health and CMV-seronegative.

This clone was recorded a few times. The V call is TRBV13, the J call TRBJ2-3, with 7 bases aligning to TRBD1. The CDR3 extends over 17 amino acids. CDR1 and CDR2 from the germline V gene are PRHDT and FYEKMQ (reference sequence). The junction had 12 bases not matched to a gene; V was cut back by 4 bases and J by 2 bases. The CDR3 spells CASSSLTGNLDTDTQYF. In nucleotides, the CDR3 is TGTGCCAGCAGCTCTTTGACAGGGAATTTGGACACAGATACGCAGTATTTT.

This clone is a singleton in its sample. Other DNA sequences from this sample encode an identical CDR3 as well. The gene calls are TRBV7-7 and TRBJ2-2, with D maybe TRBD2 (6 bases). Per the germline V gene, CDR1 is SSHAT and CDR2 is FNYEAQ (reference sequence). CDR3 length: 14 residues. This CDR3 is CASSLWEDTGELFF. The CDR3 DNA sequence: TGTGCTAGTAGCTTATGGGAGGATACCGGGGAGCTGTTTTTT.

This clone was counted between two and nine times. The J gene is TRBJ2-7, the V gene TRBV10-3; TRBD2 matches at 11 bases. Per the germline V gene, CDR1 is ENHRY and CDR2 is SYGVKD. Germline trimming cut 2 bases from V and 3 bases from J; bases unmatched to any gene: 3. This CDR3 contains 15 residues. CDR3 amino acids: CAISELSGGDYEQYF. As DNA, the CDR3 is TGTGCCATCAGTGAGCTTAGCGGGGGGGACTACGAGCAGTACTTC.

This clone was found once. The V and J genes are TRBV27 and TRBJ2-2; D perhaps matches TRBD1 (5 bases). The CDR3 runs 16 residues. Germline V gene lookup returns CDR1 MNHEY and CDR2 SMNVEV (reference sequence). Trimming removed 4 bases at V and 4 bases at J, with 16 bases between. The CDR3 DNA sequence: TGTGCCAGCAGTTCTCGTAGCAGGGCAGGCACCGGGGAGCTGTTTTTT. Translated: CASSSRSRAGTGELFF.

As regards this clone: The germline gene is not matched at one end of the junction; a read error may be the cause. CDR3 coding DNA: TGCGCCAGCAGCCCGGGACAGGAAAACTCTGGGGCCAACGTCCTGCCTTTC. As protein: CASSPGQENSGANVLPF. V usage is TRBV5-1 and J usage is TRBJ2-6, with 8 nucleotides matching TRBD1. The germline gives CDR1 SGHRS, CDR2 YFSETQ. The CDR3 sequence is 17 residues long.

The chain combines TRBV6-4 with TRBJ1-2; 8 nucleotides agree with TRBD1. This CDR3 is 13 amino acids long. Trimming at V came to 3 bases and at J to 5 bases, leaving 2 bases not matched to a gene. Per the germline V gene, CDR1 is MRHNA and CDR2 is SNTAGT. Here the CDR3 DNA reads TGTGCCAGCAGTGAAGACAGGGGATATGGCTACACCTTC. Translating it yields CASSEDRGYGYTF.

The chain recombines TRBV18 with TRBJ1-6; D perhaps matches TRBD1 (6 bases). The V end lost 1 base, the J end lost 5 bases, and 6 bases lay between the germline ends. This CDR3 is built from 14 residues. Per germline, CDR1 KGHSH and CDR2 LQKENI. CDR3 in amino acids: CASSPQGDNSPLHF. The CDR3 bases are TGTGCCAGCTCACCACAGGGGGATAATTCACCCCTCCACTTT.

This sequence joins TRBV11-3 and TRBJ2-2, with no clear D. Between the trimmed V and J ends, which lost 6 bases and 0 bases, there was a span of 14 bases. CDR3 length: 16 residues. Germline V lookup: CDR1 SGHNT, CDR2 YENEEA. The CDR3 sequence is CASSYLTPANTGELFF. CDR3 DNA sequence: TGTGCCAGCAGTTACCTGACACCAGCGAACACCGGGGAGCTGTTTTTT.

The chain employs TRBV2 and TRBJ2-4, with D possibly being TRBD1 (8 bases). The CDR3 extends over 16 amino acids. Between the trimmed V and J ends, which lost 6 bases and 1 base, there was a span of 16 bases. The germline V gene has CDR1 SNHLY and CDR2 FYNNEI. CDR3 nucleotide sequence: TGTGCCAGCAGGGTACAGGGGGGGTGGGCCAAAAACATTCAGTACTTC. This translates into CASRVQGGWAKNIQYF.

This clone was detected a few times. The same CDR3 arises from other DNA sequences in this sample as well. This chain links TRBV5-1 with TRBJ2-3; D gene ambiguous. Germline-derived CDR1 and CDR2 are SGHRS and YFSETQ. The V gene lost 2 bases and the J gene lost 4 bases, with 11 bases spanning the gap. This CDR3 has 14 amino acids. This CDR3 reads CASSFGSVPDTQYF. In nucleotides, the CDR3 is TGCGCCAGCAGCTTCGGGTCGGTCCCAGATACGCAGTATTTT.

V and J are TRBV19 and TRBJ2-1; D not certain. The ends were cut back, 0 bases at V and 5 bases at J, with 5 bases in the middle. This CDR3 comprises 13 residues. Germline CDR1 LNHDA, CDR2 SQIVND (reference sequence). The CDR3 protein is CASSIDSNNEQFF. As DNA, the CDR3 is TGTGCCAGTAGTATAGATTCAAACAATGAGCAGTTCTTC.

The rearrangement joins TRBV5-1 to TRBJ2-2; D might be TRBD1 (5 bases). Germline-derived CDR1 and CDR2 are SGHRS and YFSETQ. Trimming left V 0 bases short and J 4 bases short, with 10 bases between. This CDR3 comprises 15 residues. The CDR3, as DNA: TGCGCCAGCAGCTTGGACAGGTCCTCCACCGGGGAGCTGTTTTTT. Protein product: CASSLDRSSTGELFF.

The rearrangement uses TRBV5-5 and TRBJ2-7, with 9 bases fitting TRBD1. There are 14 residues in the CDR3. The J segment lost 4 bases and the V segment lost 4 bases, leaving 6 bases of the junction unmatched. Germline lookup yields CDR1 SGHKS and CDR2 YYEKEE (reference sequence). The CDR3: CASSPGTGQYEQYF. The CDR3 DNA sequence: TGTGCCAGCAGCCCCGGGACAGGGCAATACGAGCAGTACTTC.

V and J are TRBV4-2 and TRBJ2-2, with D possibly matching TRBD2 (5 bases). The germline V gene encodes CDR1 LGHNA and CDR2 YNFKEQ. Between the trimmed V and J ends, which lost 0 bases and 5 bases, there was a span of 13 bases. This CDR3 has 16 residues. CDR3 nucleotides: TGTGCCAGCAGCCAAGATGCTAGCTTTGGGACCGGGGAGCTGTTTTTT. Encoded protein: CASSQDASFGTGELFF.

As for this clone: Germline and junction disagree at one end, which may indicate a read error. V is TRBV27 and J is TRBJ1-2; D is unclear. This CDR3 is built from 14 residues. Germline lookup yields CDR1 MNHEY and CDR2 SMNVEV (reference sequence). The CDR3 nucleotides are TGTGCCAGCAGTGCCGGACGGGCCTATGAGGGCTACCCCTTC. This codes for CASSAGRAYEGYPF.

V gene TRBV15 combines with J gene TRBJ2-5, with D unresolved. The CDR3 runs 15 residues. Germline V gives CDR1 LNHNV, CDR2 YYDKDF (reference sequence). Trimming cost V 0 bases and J 3 bases, with 11 bases left between them. The chain's CDR3 is CATSRDYQVEETQYF. DNA of the CDR3: TGTGCCACCAGCAGAGATTACCAGGTAGAAGAGACCCAGTACTTC.

This clone was seen a single time. The chain links TRBV5-5 to TRBJ2-3; TRBD2 agrees at 8 bases. The germline V gene encodes CDR1 SGHKS and CDR2 YYEKEE (reference sequence). This CDR3 is 14 amino acids long. The trim removed 1 base at V and 6 bases at J, leaving 4 bases unmatched. CDR3 sequence reads: CASSLIGGGDTQYF. The CDR3 nucleotides read TGTGCCAGCAGCTTGATCGGCGGGGGGGATACGCAGTATTTT.

To note about this clone: Compared with germline, one end of the junction differs, possibly owing to a read error. J is TRBJ2-7 and V is TRBV7-9; maybe TRBD1 (5 bases). Germline V gene data show CDR1 as SEHNR and CDR2 as FQNEAQ (reference sequence). The CDR3 covers 16 residues. The CDR3 loop reads CSSSLAAGKSPYEQYF. The CDR3 nucleotides read TGTTCCAGCAGCTTAGCTGCAGGGAAATCCCCCTACGAGCAGTACTTC.

The rearrangement uses TRBV5-6 and TRBJ2-7; possible D gene TRBD2, 5 bases. This CDR3 has 14 amino acids. The V gene lost 4 bases and the J gene lost 2 bases, with 13 bases spanning the gap. In germline, CDR1 is SGHDT, CDR2 YYEEEE. The CDR3, as DNA: TGTGCCAGCAGCCTAAGGGAGAGACCCTACGAGCAGTACTTC. Protein product: CASSLRERPYEQYF.

V usage is TRBV19 and J usage is TRBJ1-6; TRBD1 might be the D (6 bases). V was trimmed by 9 bases and J by 6 bases, leaving 12 bases between them. The CDR3 totals 13 residues. Germline CDR1 is LNHDA and CDR2 is SQIVND (reference sequence). The CDR3 sequence: CASRDTPNSPLHF. Here the CDR3 DNA reads TGTGCCAGCCGGGACACCCCTAATTCACCCCTCCACTTT. Together with reference TRBV19 and TRBJ1-6, the CDR3 gives the full variable domain: DGGITQSPKYLFRKEGQNVTLSCEQNLNHDAMYWYRQDPGQGLRLIYYSQIVNDFQKGDIAEGYSVSREKKESFPLTVTSAQKNPTAFYLCASRDTPNSPLHFGNGTRLTVT.

This chain links TRBV19 with TRBJ1-3; D not certain. Trimming pared 3 bases from V and 2 bases from J, leaving 11 bases between. In germline, CDR1 is LNHDA, CDR2 SQIVND (reference sequence). This CDR3 comprises 15 residues. The CDR3 region is CASSIGRRTGNTIYF. CDR3 bases: TGTGCCAGTAGTATTGGCAGGAGGACTGGAAACACCATATATTTT.

The chain uses TRBV10-3 and TRBJ2-3; weak D call: TRBD2 (6 bases). The germline CDR1 and CDR2 sequences are ENHRY and SYGVKD. Trimming removed 2 bases from V and 1 base from J, with 16 bases in between. This CDR3 comprises 17 residues. CDR3 nucleotide sequence: TGTGCCATCAGTGAGGCGACCCTCCCGGGGGGCACAGATACGCAGTATTTT. This translates into CAISEATLPGGTDTQYF.

CDR3 sequence: CASSLTGPTGELFF. The CDR3 DNA is TGTGCCAGCAGCTTAACAGGGCCCACCGGGGAGCTGTTTTTT. The chain employs TRBV5-6 and TRBJ2-2; TRBD1 might be the D (6 bases). Trimming removed 2 bases from V and 4 bases from J, with 9 bases in between. The V gene's germline CDR1 is SGHDT and CDR2 YYEEEE. This CDR3 region has 14 residues. The variable domain in full, with the rest retrieved from reference TRBV5-6 and TRBJ2-2, is DAGVTQSPTHLIKTRGQQVTLRCSPKSGHDTVSWYQQALGQGPQFIFQYYEEEERQRGNFPDRFSGHQFPNYSSELNVNALLLGDSALYLCASSLTGPTGELFFGEGSRLTVL.

The chain employs TRBV30 and TRBJ1-2, with a weak D call TRBD1 (5 bases). The germline V and J ends were trimmed by 3 bases and 8 bases, with 16 bases remaining between them. The CDR3 covers 13 residues. CDR1 and CDR2 (germline): GTSNPN, SVGIG (reference sequence). CDR3 loop: CAWSGAGSVGYTF. CDR3 sequence (DNA): TGTGCCTGGAGCGGTGCAGGGTCCGTAGGCTACACCTTC.

The V and J genes are TRBV5-8 and TRBJ2-1; 8 nucleotides agree with TRBD2. CDR1 SGHTS and CDR2 YDEGEE come from the germline V gene. V was pared by 4 bases and J by 0 bases, with 3 bases of the junction left unmatched. There are 15 residues in the CDR3. CDR3: CASSPSGRSYNEQFF. The CDR3 bases are TGTGCCAGCAGCCCTAGCGGGCGCTCCTACAATGAGCAGTTCTTC. Based on the CDR3 plus reference TRBV5-8 and TRBJ2-1, the full variable domain is EAGVTQSPTHLIKTRGQQATLRCSPISGHTSVYWYQQALGLGLQFLLWYDEGEERNRGNFPPRFSGRQFPNYSSELNVNALELEDSALYLCASSPSGRSYNEQFFGPGTRLTVL.